A single TCR beta chain is shown here with its context. The germline CDR1 and CDR2 sequences are MNHNS and SASEGT. CDR3 length: 14 amino acids. Trimming cost V 2 bases and J 4 bases, with 11 bases left between them. This sample was taken from a study of shared clonotypes between healthy human individuals. Libraries were prepared by immunoSEQ multiplex PCR; TCRdb keeps only in-frame clonotypes and omits some of them. The sample shows some 2,000,000 clones, around 95% of them seen only once. Material for sequencing was naive CD4+ T cells sorted from blood. The subset was: CD45RA+ positively selected. This receptor was taken from a man between 18 and 29 years old in good health. This chain uses TRBV6-1 with TRBJ1-2, with unresolved D. This chain's CDR3 is CASSERVSAYGYTF. DNA for the CDR3: TGTGCCAGCAGTGAAAGGGTGAGCGCCTATGGCTACACCTTC.